This TCR beta chain comes out of a study of immune characterization of retroperitoneal liposarcoma (dated by TCRdb to between 2017 and 2020). Based on its abundance in the sample, this clonotype is large (0.1 to 1%). This receptor's antigen is unknown. No base quality values were provided; no much bigger clone lies one nucleotide off. Library creation used PCR. Sequenced using a NextSeq 500. TCRdb's own reprocessing of the public reads used fastp at Q25 and MiXCR and kept productive beta chains. All rows with the same CDR3 protein become a single entry with the most common DNA and genes. Here the sample has more than 750 distinct CDR3 sequences; under 35% occur a single time. Together, the top ten hold approximately 20% of the sample. The CDR3 sequence holds 13 residues, the cysteine and phenylalanine included. The sequence is cut down to CDR3 DNA, 39 bases in frame from base 1. CDR1 and CDR2 were assigned from the germline V gene as MNHNS and SASEGT. Germline trimming amounts to 6 bases on V and 3 bases on J, with 4 as the count of junction bases outside the gene matches.

The origin of this receptor is a male donor with retroperitoneal liposarcoma. Recombination linked TRBV6-1 to TRBJ2-7; 8 bases in the middle match TRBD1. Source material: tumor tissue. The CDR3 protein is CASRADRVYEQYF. At the DNA level, the sequence is TGTGCCAGCAGAGCGGACAGGGTCTACGAGCAGTACTTC.